Listed below are T cell receptor beta chains from one sample, sequenced in a study of blood T cell repertoires in COVID-19. Assay: immunoSEQ multiplex PCR; the TCRdb copy retains only in-frame clones and omits some. The sample has hundreds of thousands of clones; roughly 80% are singletons. Sequenced material: peripheral blood. These receptors originate from an elderly woman with active or convalescent COVID-19. CDR3s include the opening cysteine and the closing phenylalanine or tryptophan. A D gene is named only where the DNA matches it firmly. Size tells how often a clone was seen (once, few, many) or the class of an expanded clone, and some rows leave it out.

abundance: .; j_gene: TRBJ1-5; v_gene: TRBV11-2; d_gene: .; CDR3nt: TGTGCCAGCAGCTTAGGCCAGGGGAACAATCAGCCCCAGCATTTT; CDR3aa: CASSLGQGNNQPQHF
abundance: .; j_gene: TRBJ1-2; v_gene: TRBV12-3/TRBV12-4; d_gene: .; CDR3nt: TGTGCCAGCAGAATTCAGAGGGCGGGTGGCTACACCTTC; CDR3aa: CASRIQRAGGYTF
abundance: .; j_gene: TRBJ2-3; v_gene: TRBV18; d_gene: TRBD2; CDR3nt: TGTGCCAGCTCACCACCGAGCGGGAGAGGCACAGATACGCAGTATTTT; CDR3aa: CASSPPSGRGTDTQYF
abundance: .; j_gene: TRBJ2-4; v_gene: TRBV28; d_gene: .; CDR3nt: TGTGCCACACAGGGTGATTTGCACATTCAGTACTTC; CDR3aa: CATQGDLHIQYF
abundance: .; j_gene: TRBJ1-5; v_gene: TRBV2; d_gene: TRBD1; CDR3nt: TGTGCCAGCAGTCCTCTTGGACAGGGTTTCCCTAAGCAGCCCCAGCATTTT; CDR3aa: CASSPLGQGFPKQPQHF
abundance: .; j_gene: TRBJ2-1; v_gene: TRBV6-5; d_gene: TRBD1; CDR3nt: TGTGCCAGCAGTTCCTTACAGGGGGCGGTCAATGAGCAGTTCTTC; CDR3aa: CASSSLQGAVNEQFF
abundance: few; j_gene: TRBJ2-3; v_gene: TRBV5-1; d_gene: .; CDR3nt: TGCGCCAGCAGCTTGGACACCTCAGATACGCAGTATTTT; CDR3aa: CASSLDTSDTQYF
abundance: .; j_gene: TRBJ1-5; v_gene: TRBV2; d_gene: .; CDR3nt: TGTGCCAGCAGGACCTACAGTGGCAATCAGCCCCAGCATTTT; CDR3aa: CASRTYSGNQPQHF
abundance: .; j_gene: TRBJ2-1; v_gene: TRBV29-1; d_gene: .; CDR3nt: TGCAGCGCTCAACCGGGACTGGAATCCTACAATGAGCAGTTCTTC; CDR3aa: CSAQPGLESYNEQFF
abundance: .; j_gene: TRBJ2-2; v_gene: TRBV7-9; d_gene: TRBD1; CDR3nt: TGTGCCAGCAGCCCTGGACAGGGGAACACCGGGGAGCTGTTTTTT; CDR3aa: CASSPGQGNTGELFF
abundance: .; j_gene: TRBJ2-5; v_gene: TRBV28; d_gene: TRBD1; CDR3nt: TGTGCCAGCAGCCTCCGGGACAGGGGTTTCGGAGGAGAGACCCAGTACTTC; CDR3aa: CASSLRDRGFGGETQYF
abundance: .; j_gene: TRBJ1-5; v_gene: TRBV15; d_gene: .; CDR3nt: TGTGCCACCAGCAGTTCAAATCAGCCCCAGCATTTT; CDR3aa: CATSSSNQPQHF
abundance: .; j_gene: TRBJ1-1; v_gene: TRBV24-1; d_gene: TRBD1; CDR3nt: TGTGCCACCAGTGATACCGGGACAGGGGATACTGAAGCTTTCTTT; CDR3aa: CATSDTGTGDTEAFF
abundance: .; j_gene: TRBJ2-7; v_gene: TRBV2; d_gene: .; CDR3nt: TGTGCCAGCGCGACAGGTTCTGGTGAGCAGTACTTC; CDR3aa: CASATGSGEQYF